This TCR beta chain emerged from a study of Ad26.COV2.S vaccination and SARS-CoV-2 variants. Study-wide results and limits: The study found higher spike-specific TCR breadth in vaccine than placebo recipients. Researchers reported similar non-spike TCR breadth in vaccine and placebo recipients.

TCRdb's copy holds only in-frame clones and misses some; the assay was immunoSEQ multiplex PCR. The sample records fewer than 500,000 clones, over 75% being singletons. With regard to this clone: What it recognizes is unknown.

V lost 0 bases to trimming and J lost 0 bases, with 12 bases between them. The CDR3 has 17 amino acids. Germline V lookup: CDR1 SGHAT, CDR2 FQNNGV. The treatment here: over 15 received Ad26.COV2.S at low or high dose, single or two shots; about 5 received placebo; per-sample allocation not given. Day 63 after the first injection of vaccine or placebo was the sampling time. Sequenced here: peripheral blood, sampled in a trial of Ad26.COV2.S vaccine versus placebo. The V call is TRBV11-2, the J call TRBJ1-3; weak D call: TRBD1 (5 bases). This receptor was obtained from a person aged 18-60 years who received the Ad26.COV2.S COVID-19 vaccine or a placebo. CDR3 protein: CASSLEVGAFSGNTIYF. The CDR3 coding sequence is TGTGCCAGCAGCTTAGAGGTCGGGGCTTTCTCTGGAAACACCATATATTTT.